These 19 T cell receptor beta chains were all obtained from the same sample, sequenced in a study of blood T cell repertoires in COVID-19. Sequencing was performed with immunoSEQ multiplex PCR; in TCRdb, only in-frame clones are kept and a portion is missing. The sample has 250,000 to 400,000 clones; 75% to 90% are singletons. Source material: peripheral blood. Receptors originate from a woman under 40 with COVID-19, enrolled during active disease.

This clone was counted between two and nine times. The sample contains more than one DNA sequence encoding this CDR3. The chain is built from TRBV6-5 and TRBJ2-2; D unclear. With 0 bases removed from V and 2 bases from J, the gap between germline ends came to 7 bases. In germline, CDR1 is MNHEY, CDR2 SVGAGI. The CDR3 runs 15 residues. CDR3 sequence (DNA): TGTGCCAGCAGTTACTCACGGAGAAACACCGGGGAGCTGTTTTTT. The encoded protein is CASSYSRRNTGELFF.

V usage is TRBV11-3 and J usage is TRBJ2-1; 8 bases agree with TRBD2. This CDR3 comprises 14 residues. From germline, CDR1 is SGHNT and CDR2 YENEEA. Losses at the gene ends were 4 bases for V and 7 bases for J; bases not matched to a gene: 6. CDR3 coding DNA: TGTGCCAGCAGCTATAGCGGGAAATCTAATGAGCAGTTCTTC. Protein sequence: CASSYSGKSNEQFF.

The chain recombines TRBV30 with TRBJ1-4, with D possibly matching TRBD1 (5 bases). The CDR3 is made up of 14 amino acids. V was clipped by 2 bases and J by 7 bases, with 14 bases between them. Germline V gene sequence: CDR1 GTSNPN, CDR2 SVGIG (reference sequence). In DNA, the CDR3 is TGTGCCTGGAGTCGCGGAGGGGAGGGTGAAAAACTGTTTTTT. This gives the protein CAWSRGGEGEKLFF.

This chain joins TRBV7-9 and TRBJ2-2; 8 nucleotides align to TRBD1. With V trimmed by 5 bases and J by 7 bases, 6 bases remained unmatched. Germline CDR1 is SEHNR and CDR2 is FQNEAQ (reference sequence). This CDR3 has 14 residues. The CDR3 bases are TGTGCCAGCAGCACAGGGGGGCTGGGCGGGGAGCTGTTTTTT. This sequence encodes CASSTGGLGGELFF.

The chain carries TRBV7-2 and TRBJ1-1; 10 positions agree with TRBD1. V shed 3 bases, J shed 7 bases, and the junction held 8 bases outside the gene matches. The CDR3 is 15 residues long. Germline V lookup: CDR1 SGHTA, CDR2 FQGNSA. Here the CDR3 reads CASSFPGQGTREAFF. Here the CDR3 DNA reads TGTGCCAGCAGCTTCCCGGGACAGGGGACCCGTGAAGCTTTCTTT.

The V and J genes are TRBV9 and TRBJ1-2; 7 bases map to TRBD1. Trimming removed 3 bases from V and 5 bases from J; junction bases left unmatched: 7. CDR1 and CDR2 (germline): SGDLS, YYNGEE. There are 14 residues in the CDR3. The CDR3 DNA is TGTGCCAGCAGCGAATCCCGGGACAGATATGGCTACACCTTC. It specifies CASSESRDRYGYTF. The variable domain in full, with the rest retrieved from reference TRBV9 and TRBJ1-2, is DSGVTQTPKHLITATGQRVTLRCSPRSGDLSVYWYQQSLDQGLQFLIQYYNGEERAKGNILERFSAQQFPDLHSELNLSSLELGDSALYFCASSESRDRYGYTFGSGTRLTVV.

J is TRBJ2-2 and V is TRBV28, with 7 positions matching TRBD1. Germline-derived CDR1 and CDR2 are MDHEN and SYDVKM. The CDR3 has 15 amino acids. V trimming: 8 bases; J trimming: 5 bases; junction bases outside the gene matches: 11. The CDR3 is CASRVVNRGTGELFF. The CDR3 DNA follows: TGTGCCAGCCGCGTCGTCAACAGGGGAACCGGGGAGCTGTTTTTT.

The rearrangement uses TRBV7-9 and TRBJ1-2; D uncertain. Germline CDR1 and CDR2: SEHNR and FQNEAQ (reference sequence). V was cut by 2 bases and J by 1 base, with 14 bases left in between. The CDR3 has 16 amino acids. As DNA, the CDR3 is TGTGCCAGCAGCTTATCATCCGAGGAGTTTAACTATGGCTACACCTTC. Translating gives CASSLSSEEFNYGYTF.

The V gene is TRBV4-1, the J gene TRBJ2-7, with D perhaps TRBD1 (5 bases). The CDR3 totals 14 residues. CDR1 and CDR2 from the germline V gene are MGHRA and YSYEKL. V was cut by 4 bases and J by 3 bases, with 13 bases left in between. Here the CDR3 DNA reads TGCGCCAGCAGCCCAGCTACAGGAGTCTACGAGCAGTACTTC. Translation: CASSPATGVYEQYF.

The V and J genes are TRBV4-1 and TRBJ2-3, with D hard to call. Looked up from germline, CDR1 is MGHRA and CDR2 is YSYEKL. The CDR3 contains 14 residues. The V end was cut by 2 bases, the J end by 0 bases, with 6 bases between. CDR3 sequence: CASSQYGSTDTQYF. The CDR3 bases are TGCGCCAGCAGCCAATACGGGAGCACAGATACGCAGTATTTT.

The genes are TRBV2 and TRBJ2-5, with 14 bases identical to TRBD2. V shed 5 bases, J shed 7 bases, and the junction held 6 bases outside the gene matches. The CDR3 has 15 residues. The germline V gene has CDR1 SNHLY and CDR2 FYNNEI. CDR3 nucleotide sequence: TGTGCCAGCAGTAGGAGACTAGCGGGAGGGGGGACCCAGTACTTC. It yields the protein CASSRRLAGGGTQYF.

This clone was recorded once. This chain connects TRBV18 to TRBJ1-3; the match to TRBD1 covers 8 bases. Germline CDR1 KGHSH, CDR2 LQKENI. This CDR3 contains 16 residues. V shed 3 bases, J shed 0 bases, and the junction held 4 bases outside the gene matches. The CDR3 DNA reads TGTGCCAGCTCACCGTCCAGGGGGCCCTCTGGAAACACCATATATTTT. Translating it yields CASSPSRGPSGNTIYF.

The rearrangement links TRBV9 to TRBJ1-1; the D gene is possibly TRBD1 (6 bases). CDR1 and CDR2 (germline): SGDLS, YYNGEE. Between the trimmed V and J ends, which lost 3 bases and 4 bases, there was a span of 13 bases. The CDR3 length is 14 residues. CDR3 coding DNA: TGTGCCAGCAGCGCGACAGGACAGAGCACTGAAGCTTTCTTT. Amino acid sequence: CASSATGQSTEAFF.

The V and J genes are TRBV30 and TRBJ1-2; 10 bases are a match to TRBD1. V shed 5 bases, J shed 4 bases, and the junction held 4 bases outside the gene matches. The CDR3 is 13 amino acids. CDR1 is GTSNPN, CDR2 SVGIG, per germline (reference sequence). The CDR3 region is CAWATGGFYGYTF. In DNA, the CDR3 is TGTGCCTGGGCGACAGGGGGCTTCTATGGCTACACCTTC.

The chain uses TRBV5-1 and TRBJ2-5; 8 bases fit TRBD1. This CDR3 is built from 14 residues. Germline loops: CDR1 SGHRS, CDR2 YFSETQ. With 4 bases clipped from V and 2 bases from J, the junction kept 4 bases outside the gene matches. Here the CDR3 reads CASSIRTGQETQYF. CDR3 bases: TGCGCCAGCAGCATTCGGACAGGGCAAGAGACCCAGTACTTC.

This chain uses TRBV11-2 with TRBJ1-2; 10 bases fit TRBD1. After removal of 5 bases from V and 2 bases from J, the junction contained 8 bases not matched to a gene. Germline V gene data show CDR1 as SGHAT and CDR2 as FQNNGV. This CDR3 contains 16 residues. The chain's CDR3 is CASSLAGTGANYGYTF. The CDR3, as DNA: TGTGCCAGCAGCCTTGCCGGGACAGGGGCAAACTATGGCTACACCTTC.

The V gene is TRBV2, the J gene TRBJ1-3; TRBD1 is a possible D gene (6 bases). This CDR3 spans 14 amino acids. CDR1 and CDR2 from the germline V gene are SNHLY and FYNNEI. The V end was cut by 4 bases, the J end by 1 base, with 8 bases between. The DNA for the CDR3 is TGTGCCAGCAGTGGACAGGTGTCTGGAAACACCATATATTTT. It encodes CASSGQVSGNTIYF.

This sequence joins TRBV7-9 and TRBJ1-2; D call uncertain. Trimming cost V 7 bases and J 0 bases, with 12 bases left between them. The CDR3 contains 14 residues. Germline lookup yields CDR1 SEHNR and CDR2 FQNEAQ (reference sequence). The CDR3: CASTPGQTNYGYTF. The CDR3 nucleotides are TGTGCCAGCACTCCAGGCCAGACTAACTATGGCTACACCTTC.

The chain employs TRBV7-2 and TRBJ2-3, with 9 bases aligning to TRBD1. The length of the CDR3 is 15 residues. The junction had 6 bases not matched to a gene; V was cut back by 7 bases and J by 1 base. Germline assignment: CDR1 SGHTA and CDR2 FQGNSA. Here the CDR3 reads CASTRDREGTDTQYF. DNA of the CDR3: TGTGCCAGCACCCGGGACAGGGAGGGCACAGATACGCAGTATTTT.